The 28 T cell receptor beta chains reported below all come from one sample, sequenced in a study of PD-1 blockade in classical Hodgkin lymphoma. All the patients suffered relapse after autologous stem cell transplantation, and brentuximab vedotin exposure differed. Profiled with immunoSEQ multiplex PCR; TCRdb holds only in-frame clones, not every one. The table records 45,000 to 60,000 clones, over 70% of them present only once. This specimen was peripheral blood mononuclear cells (PBMCs), taken at baseline. These receptor sequences come from a human donor with classical Hodgkin lymphoma.

The V call is TRBV27, the J call TRBJ2-2; D is uncertain. CDR1 and CDR2 from the germline V gene are MNHEY and SMNVEV (reference sequence). The CDR3 has 14 residues. V dropped 0 bases and J dropped 8 bases, with 10 bases sitting between them. The CDR3 reads CASSLSSLTGELFF. CDR3 DNA: TGTGCCAGCAGTTTATCTAGTCTTACTGGGGAGCTGTTTTTT.

J is TRBJ1-5 and V is TRBV7-9; TRBD1 might be the D (5 bases). The germline CDR1 and CDR2 sequences are SEHNR and FQNEAQ (reference sequence). Trimming removed 2 bases from V and 4 bases from J, with 12 bases in between. The length of the CDR3 is 15 residues. As DNA, the CDR3 is TGTGCCAGCAGCTTATCCGGGACGGGGAATCAGCCCCAGCATTTT. It is translated as CASSLSGTGNQPQHF.

J is TRBJ2-7 and V is TRBV7-9; either TRBD1 or TRBD2 may fit D (5 bases each). The CDR3 runs to 15 residues. The germline CDR1 and CDR2 sequences are SEHNR and FQNEAQ (reference sequence). V gave up 1 base and J gave up 7 bases, with 17 bases separating them. The CDR3 nucleotides are TGTGCCAGCAGCTTAGTTTTCGGGGCTGTAGAGGAGCAGTACGTC. It is translated as CASSLVFGAVEEQYV.

The rearrangement links TRBV5-1 to TRBJ2-5; 13 positions agree with TRBD2. The V gene's germline CDR1 is SGHRS and CDR2 YFSETQ. This CDR3 region has 15 residues. The V gene end was trimmed by 6 bases and the J gene end by 5 bases; junction bases not matched to a gene: 7. CDR3 coding DNA: TGCGCCAGCACACTAGCGGGAGGGCGAGGGGAGACCCAGTACTTC. Translated: CASTLAGGRGETQYF. The whole variable domain, filled in from reference TRBV5-1 and TRBJ2-5, reads KAGVTQTPRYLIKTRGQQVTLSCSPISGHRSVSWYQQTPGQGLQFLFEYFSETQRNKGNFPGRFSGRQFSNSRSEMNVSTLELGDSALYLCASTLAGGRGETQYFGPGTRLLVL.

The chain has TRBV11-3 and TRBJ2-7, with 9 bases lining up with TRBD2. Germline V gives CDR1 SGHNT, CDR2 YENEEA. V lost 6 bases, J lost 3 bases, and 6 bases stayed unmatched. The CDR3 extends over 14 amino acids. Written as DNA, the CDR3 is TGTGCCAGCAGTGAGCGGGAGGTCGGCTACGAGCAGTACTTC. Amino acids: CASSEREVGYEQYF.

The genes are TRBV30 and TRBJ1-2; D remains ambiguous. Germline lookup yields CDR1 GTSNPN and CDR2 SVGIG (reference sequence). The CDR3 loop spans 15 amino acids. Trimming left V 0 bases short and J 4 bases short, with 15 bases between. The CDR3 bases are TGTGCCTGGAGTGTAGATAGCCAGCGAGGCTATGGCTACACCTTC. This sequence encodes CAWSVDSQRGYGYTF. Full variable domain (outside the CDR3, taken from reference TRBV30 and TRBJ1-2): SQTIHQWPATLVQPVGSPLSLECTVEGTSNPNLYWYRQAAGRGLQLLFYSVGIGQISSEVPQNLSASRPQDRQFILSSKKLLLSDSGFYLCAWSVDSQRGYGYTFGSGTRLTVV.

The rearrangement links TRBV29-1 to TRBJ2-1, with a weak D call TRBD1 (5 bases). This CDR3 spans 13 amino acids. From germline, CDR1 is SQVTM and CDR2 ANQGSEA. V was pared by 6 bases and J by 6 bases, with 15 bases between. The CDR3 reads CSVDRAGRNEQFF. The CDR3 nucleotides are TGCAGCGTCGATAGGGCAGGGCGCAATGAGCAGTTCTTC.

V usage is TRBV7-9 and J usage is TRBJ1-1; maybe TRBD1 (5 bases). V lost 6 bases to trimming and J lost 6 bases, with 14 bases between them. Germline lookup yields CDR1 SEHNR and CDR2 FQNEAQ (reference sequence). The CDR3 runs 13 residues. The CDR3: CASRGGTEAEAFF. CDR3 DNA: TGTGCCAGCAGGGGTGGGACCGAGGCTGAAGCTTTCTTT.

The chain links TRBV10-1 to TRBJ2-3; D gene uncertain. The CDR3 has 14 residues. V was shortened by 0 bases and J by 4 bases, with 8 bases between the two germline ends. Germline values: CDR1 WNHNN, CDR2 SYGVQD (reference sequence). CDR3 DNA sequence: TGCGCCAGCAGTGAGTCGCCTGGATCAGATACGCAGTATTTT. Translating gives CASSESPGSDTQYF.

The chain has TRBV4-3 and TRBJ2-7; tentative D call: TRBD2 (6 bases). Germline lookup yields CDR1 LGHNA and CDR2 YSLEER. CDR3 length equals 12 residues. Between the trimmed V and J ends, which lost 1 base and 11 bases, there was a span of 12 bases. CDR3 amino acids: CASSQVCTGEYF. The DNA of the CDR3 is TGCGCCAGCAGCCAAGTATGTACGGGGGAGTACTTC.

The chain links TRBV19 to TRBJ2-1, with 9 bases that match TRBD1. J was trimmed by 9 bases and V by 5 bases; bases with no gene match: 11. The germline CDR1 and CDR2 sequences are LNHDA and SQIVND (reference sequence). This CDR3 has 15 amino acids. CDR3 region: CASSPPGQGVGEQFF. CDR3 in DNA: TGTGCCAGTAGTCCGCCGGGACAGGGAGTGGGTGAGCAGTTCTTC. Full variable domain (rest looked up from reference TRBV19 and TRBJ2-1): DGGITQSPKYLFRKEGQNVTLSCEQNLNHDAMYWYRQDPGQGLRLIYYSQIVNDFQKGDIAEGYSVSREKKESFPLTVTSAQKNPTAFYLCASSPPGQGVGEQFFGPGTRLTVL.

The gene calls are TRBV7-6 and TRBJ2-3; tentative D call: TRBD1 (6 bases). The CDR3 loop spans 15 amino acids. V gave up 5 bases and J gave up 6 bases, with 18 bases separating them. Per the germline V gene, CDR1 is SGHVS and CDR2 is FNYEAQ. CDR3 DNA sequence: TGTGCCAGCAGCCCCGGGACAAGCCCGGGTGATACGCAGTATTTT. This translates into CASSPGTSPGDTQYF.

The V gene is TRBV11-3, the J gene TRBJ2-1, with D tentatively TRBD1 or TRBD2 (5 bases each). From germline, CDR1 is SGHNT and CDR2 YENEEA. The V end lost 4 bases, the J end lost 1 base, and 11 bases lay between the germline ends. The CDR3 contains 15 residues. DNA of the CDR3: TGTGCCAGCAGCTACCGGGACCCATCCTACAATGAGCAGTTCTTC. It encodes CASSYRDPSYNEQFF.

The V call is TRBV27, the J call TRBJ2-5; TRBD1 or TRBD2 may be the D gene (6 bases each). Deletions cut 6 bases from V and 2 bases from J, with 16 bases between. The CDR3 is 15 amino acids. Germline CDR1 MNHEY, CDR2 SMNVEV (reference sequence). This CDR3 reads CASRGGGEPQETQYF. The CDR3 bases are TGTGCCAGCAGGGGGGGCGGGGAACCTCAAGAGACCCAGTACTTC.

V usage is TRBV5-1 and J usage is TRBJ2-7; D gene unclear. CDR1 SGHRS and CDR2 YFSETQ come from the germline V gene. The CDR3 consists of 15 residues. Trimming removed 4 bases at V and 4 bases at J, with 18 bases between. The CDR3 here is CASSPYGSPAYEQYF. The CDR3 nucleotides are TGCGCCAGCAGCCCTTATGGGTCCCCAGCATACGAGCAGTACTTC.

This rearrangement joins TRBV27 to TRBJ2-6; D unresolved. The germline V gene has CDR1 MNHEY and CDR2 SMNVEV (reference sequence). V lost 7 bases and J lost 4, with 8 bases in between. The CDR3 length is 13 residues. CDR3 nucleotides: TGTGCCAGCACTTCGGCCGGGGCCAACGTCCTGACTTTC. It is translated as CASTSAGANVLTF.

CDR3 in amino acids: CASSGQGFDEQYF. The CDR3 bases are TGTGCCAGTAGCGGACAGGGTTTCGACGAGCAGTACTTC. This chain links TRBV19 with TRBJ2-7, with 8 positions matching TRBD1. V gave up 6 bases and J gave up 5 bases; unmatched junction bases: 6. The CDR3 is 13 amino acids. Looked up from germline, CDR1 is LNHDA and CDR2 is SQIVND (reference sequence).

The genes are TRBV7-2 and TRBJ1-1; tentative D call: TRBD1 (6 bases). CDR1 and CDR2 from the germline V gene are SGHTA and FQGNSA. V was pared by 5 bases and J by 8 bases, with 18 bases between. The CDR3 contains 14 residues. CDR3 in DNA: TGTGCCAGCAGCCCCCGCCGAGCCGGGACAGAAGCTTTCTTT. Translation: CASSPRRAGTEAFF. The complete variable domain, with remaining parts taken from reference TRBV7-2 and TRBJ1-1, reads GAGVSQSPSNKVTEKGKDVELRCDPISGHTALYWYRQSLGQGLEFLIYFQGNSAPDKSGLPSDRFSAERTGGSVSTLTIQRTQQEDSAVYLCASSPRRAGTEAFFGQGTRLTVV.

The chain employs TRBV18 and TRBJ1-1; no firm D call. V gave up 3 bases and J gave up 3 bases, with 14 bases separating them. Germline V gene lookup returns CDR1 KGHSH and CDR2 LQKENI. The CDR3 is 15 amino acids. In nucleotides, the CDR3 is TGTGCCAGCTCACCCTCGGAGGGATCAGACACTGAAGCTTTCTTT. Residues: CASSPSEGSDTEAFF.

The V call is TRBV19, the J call TRBJ2-5; the match to TRBD2 covers 11 bases. The length of the CDR3 is 18 residues. Germline V gives CDR1 LNHDA, CDR2 SQIVND (reference sequence). V gave up 0 bases and J gave up 5 bases; unmatched junction bases: 11. CDR3 region: CASSIDLAIAGGPETQYF. The CDR3 region has the DNA TGTGCCAGTAGTATAGACCTGGCTATAGCGGGAGGGCCTGAGACCCAGTACTTC.

The CDR3 protein is CATASPVSYNEQFF. In DNA, the CDR3 is TGTGCCACCGCCTCTCCCGTCTCCTACAATGAGCAGTTCTTC. The V gene is TRBV10-3, the J gene TRBJ2-1; D gene uncertain. Per germline, CDR1 ENHRY and CDR2 SYGVKD. The ends were cut back, 10 bases at V and 0 bases at J, with 13 bases in the middle. The CDR3 covers 14 residues.

The chain links TRBV6-1 to TRBJ2-2; no reliable D call. V was trimmed by 2 bases and J by 1 base, leaving 5 bases between them. CDR3 length: 14 residues. The V gene's germline CDR1 is MNHNS and CDR2 SASEGT. For the CDR3, the DNA is TGTGCCAGCAGTGAACTAGGGAACACCGGGGAGCTGTTTTTT. Translated: CASSELGNTGELFF.

This chain links TRBV27 with TRBJ2-7; 8 bases agree with TRBD2. Germline CDR1 reads MNHEY; CDR2 reads SMNVEV (reference sequence). V shed 5 bases, J shed 4 bases, and the junction held 10 bases outside the gene matches. The CDR3 sequence is 15 residues long. Here the CDR3 DNA reads TGTGCCAGCAGTCATAATAGCGGGATGCGGTACGAGCAGTACTTC. Translation: CASSHNSGMRYEQYF.

The chain employs TRBV29-1 and TRBJ1-1; a possible D gene is TRBD1 (6 bases). V lost 8 bases and J lost 7, with 14 bases in between. Germline-derived CDR1 and CDR2 are SQVTM and ANQGSEA. The CDR3 spans 11 residues. The CDR3 DNA sequence: TGCAGCTCCTGGGACATCAGTGAAGCTTTCTTT. As protein: CSSWDISEAFF.

This chain links TRBV29-1 with TRBJ1-4; 7 bases match TRBD1. Trimming removed 3 bases from V and 3 bases from J; junction bases left unmatched: 1. This CDR3 has 13 amino acids. Per germline, CDR1 SQVTM and CDR2 ANQGSEA. The CDR3 protein is CSVDQGANEKLFF. CDR3 in DNA: TGCAGCGTTGATCAGGGGGCTAATGAAAAACTGTTTTTT. The whole variable domain, filled in from reference TRBV29-1 and TRBJ1-4, reads SAVISQKPSRDICQRGTSLTIQCQVDSQVTMMFWYRQQPGQSLTLIATANQGSEATYESGFVIDKFPISRPNLTFSTLTVSNMSPEDSSIYLCSVDQGANEKLFFGSGTQLSVL.

CDR3: CALKAGLAGDEQFF. The CDR3, as DNA: TGTGCCTTAAAGGCAGGACTAGCGGGAGATGAGCAGTTCTTC. The chain links TRBV30 to TRBJ2-1, with 13 bases identical to TRBD2. This CDR3 spans 14 amino acids. V shed 7 bases, J shed 8 bases, and the junction held 8 bases outside the gene matches. Germline V gene data show CDR1 as GTSNPN and CDR2 as SVGIG (reference sequence). Drawing the rest from reference TRBV30 and TRBJ2-1, the complete variable domain is SQTIHQWPATLVQPVGSPLSLECTVEGTSNPNLYWYRQAAGRGLQLLFYSVGIGQISSEVPQNLSASRPQDRQFILSSKKLLLSDSGFYLCALKAGLAGDEQFFGPGTRLTVL.

V and J are TRBV5-5 and TRBJ1-2; 10 bases are shared with TRBD1. Germline V CDR1 and CDR2: SGHKS, YYEKEE (reference sequence). CDR3 length: 13 amino acids. J gave up 10 bases and V 4 bases, and 7 bases lay outside the gene matches. This CDR3 reads CASSPGTGVDYTF. The CDR3 coding sequence is TGTGCCAGCAGCCCCGGGACAGGGGTGGACTACACCTTC.

The chain uses TRBV18 and TRBJ1-1; D ambiguous. Trimming shortened V by 3 bases and J by 7 bases, and 12 bases separated the two germline ends. The CDR3 totals 13 residues. Germline V gene lookup returns CDR1 KGHSH and CDR2 LQKENI. CDR3 sequence reads: CASSPGEKVEAFF. CDR3 nucleotide sequence: TGTGCCAGCTCACCTGGGGAAAAAGTTGAAGCTTTCTTT. Supplemented by reference TRBV18 and TRBJ1-1, the full variable domain reads NAGVMQNPRHLVRRRGQEARLRCSPMKGHSHVYWYRQLPEEGLKFMVYLQKENIIDESGMPKERFSAEFPKEGPSILRIQQVVRGDSAAYFCASSPGEKVEAFFGQGTRLTVV.